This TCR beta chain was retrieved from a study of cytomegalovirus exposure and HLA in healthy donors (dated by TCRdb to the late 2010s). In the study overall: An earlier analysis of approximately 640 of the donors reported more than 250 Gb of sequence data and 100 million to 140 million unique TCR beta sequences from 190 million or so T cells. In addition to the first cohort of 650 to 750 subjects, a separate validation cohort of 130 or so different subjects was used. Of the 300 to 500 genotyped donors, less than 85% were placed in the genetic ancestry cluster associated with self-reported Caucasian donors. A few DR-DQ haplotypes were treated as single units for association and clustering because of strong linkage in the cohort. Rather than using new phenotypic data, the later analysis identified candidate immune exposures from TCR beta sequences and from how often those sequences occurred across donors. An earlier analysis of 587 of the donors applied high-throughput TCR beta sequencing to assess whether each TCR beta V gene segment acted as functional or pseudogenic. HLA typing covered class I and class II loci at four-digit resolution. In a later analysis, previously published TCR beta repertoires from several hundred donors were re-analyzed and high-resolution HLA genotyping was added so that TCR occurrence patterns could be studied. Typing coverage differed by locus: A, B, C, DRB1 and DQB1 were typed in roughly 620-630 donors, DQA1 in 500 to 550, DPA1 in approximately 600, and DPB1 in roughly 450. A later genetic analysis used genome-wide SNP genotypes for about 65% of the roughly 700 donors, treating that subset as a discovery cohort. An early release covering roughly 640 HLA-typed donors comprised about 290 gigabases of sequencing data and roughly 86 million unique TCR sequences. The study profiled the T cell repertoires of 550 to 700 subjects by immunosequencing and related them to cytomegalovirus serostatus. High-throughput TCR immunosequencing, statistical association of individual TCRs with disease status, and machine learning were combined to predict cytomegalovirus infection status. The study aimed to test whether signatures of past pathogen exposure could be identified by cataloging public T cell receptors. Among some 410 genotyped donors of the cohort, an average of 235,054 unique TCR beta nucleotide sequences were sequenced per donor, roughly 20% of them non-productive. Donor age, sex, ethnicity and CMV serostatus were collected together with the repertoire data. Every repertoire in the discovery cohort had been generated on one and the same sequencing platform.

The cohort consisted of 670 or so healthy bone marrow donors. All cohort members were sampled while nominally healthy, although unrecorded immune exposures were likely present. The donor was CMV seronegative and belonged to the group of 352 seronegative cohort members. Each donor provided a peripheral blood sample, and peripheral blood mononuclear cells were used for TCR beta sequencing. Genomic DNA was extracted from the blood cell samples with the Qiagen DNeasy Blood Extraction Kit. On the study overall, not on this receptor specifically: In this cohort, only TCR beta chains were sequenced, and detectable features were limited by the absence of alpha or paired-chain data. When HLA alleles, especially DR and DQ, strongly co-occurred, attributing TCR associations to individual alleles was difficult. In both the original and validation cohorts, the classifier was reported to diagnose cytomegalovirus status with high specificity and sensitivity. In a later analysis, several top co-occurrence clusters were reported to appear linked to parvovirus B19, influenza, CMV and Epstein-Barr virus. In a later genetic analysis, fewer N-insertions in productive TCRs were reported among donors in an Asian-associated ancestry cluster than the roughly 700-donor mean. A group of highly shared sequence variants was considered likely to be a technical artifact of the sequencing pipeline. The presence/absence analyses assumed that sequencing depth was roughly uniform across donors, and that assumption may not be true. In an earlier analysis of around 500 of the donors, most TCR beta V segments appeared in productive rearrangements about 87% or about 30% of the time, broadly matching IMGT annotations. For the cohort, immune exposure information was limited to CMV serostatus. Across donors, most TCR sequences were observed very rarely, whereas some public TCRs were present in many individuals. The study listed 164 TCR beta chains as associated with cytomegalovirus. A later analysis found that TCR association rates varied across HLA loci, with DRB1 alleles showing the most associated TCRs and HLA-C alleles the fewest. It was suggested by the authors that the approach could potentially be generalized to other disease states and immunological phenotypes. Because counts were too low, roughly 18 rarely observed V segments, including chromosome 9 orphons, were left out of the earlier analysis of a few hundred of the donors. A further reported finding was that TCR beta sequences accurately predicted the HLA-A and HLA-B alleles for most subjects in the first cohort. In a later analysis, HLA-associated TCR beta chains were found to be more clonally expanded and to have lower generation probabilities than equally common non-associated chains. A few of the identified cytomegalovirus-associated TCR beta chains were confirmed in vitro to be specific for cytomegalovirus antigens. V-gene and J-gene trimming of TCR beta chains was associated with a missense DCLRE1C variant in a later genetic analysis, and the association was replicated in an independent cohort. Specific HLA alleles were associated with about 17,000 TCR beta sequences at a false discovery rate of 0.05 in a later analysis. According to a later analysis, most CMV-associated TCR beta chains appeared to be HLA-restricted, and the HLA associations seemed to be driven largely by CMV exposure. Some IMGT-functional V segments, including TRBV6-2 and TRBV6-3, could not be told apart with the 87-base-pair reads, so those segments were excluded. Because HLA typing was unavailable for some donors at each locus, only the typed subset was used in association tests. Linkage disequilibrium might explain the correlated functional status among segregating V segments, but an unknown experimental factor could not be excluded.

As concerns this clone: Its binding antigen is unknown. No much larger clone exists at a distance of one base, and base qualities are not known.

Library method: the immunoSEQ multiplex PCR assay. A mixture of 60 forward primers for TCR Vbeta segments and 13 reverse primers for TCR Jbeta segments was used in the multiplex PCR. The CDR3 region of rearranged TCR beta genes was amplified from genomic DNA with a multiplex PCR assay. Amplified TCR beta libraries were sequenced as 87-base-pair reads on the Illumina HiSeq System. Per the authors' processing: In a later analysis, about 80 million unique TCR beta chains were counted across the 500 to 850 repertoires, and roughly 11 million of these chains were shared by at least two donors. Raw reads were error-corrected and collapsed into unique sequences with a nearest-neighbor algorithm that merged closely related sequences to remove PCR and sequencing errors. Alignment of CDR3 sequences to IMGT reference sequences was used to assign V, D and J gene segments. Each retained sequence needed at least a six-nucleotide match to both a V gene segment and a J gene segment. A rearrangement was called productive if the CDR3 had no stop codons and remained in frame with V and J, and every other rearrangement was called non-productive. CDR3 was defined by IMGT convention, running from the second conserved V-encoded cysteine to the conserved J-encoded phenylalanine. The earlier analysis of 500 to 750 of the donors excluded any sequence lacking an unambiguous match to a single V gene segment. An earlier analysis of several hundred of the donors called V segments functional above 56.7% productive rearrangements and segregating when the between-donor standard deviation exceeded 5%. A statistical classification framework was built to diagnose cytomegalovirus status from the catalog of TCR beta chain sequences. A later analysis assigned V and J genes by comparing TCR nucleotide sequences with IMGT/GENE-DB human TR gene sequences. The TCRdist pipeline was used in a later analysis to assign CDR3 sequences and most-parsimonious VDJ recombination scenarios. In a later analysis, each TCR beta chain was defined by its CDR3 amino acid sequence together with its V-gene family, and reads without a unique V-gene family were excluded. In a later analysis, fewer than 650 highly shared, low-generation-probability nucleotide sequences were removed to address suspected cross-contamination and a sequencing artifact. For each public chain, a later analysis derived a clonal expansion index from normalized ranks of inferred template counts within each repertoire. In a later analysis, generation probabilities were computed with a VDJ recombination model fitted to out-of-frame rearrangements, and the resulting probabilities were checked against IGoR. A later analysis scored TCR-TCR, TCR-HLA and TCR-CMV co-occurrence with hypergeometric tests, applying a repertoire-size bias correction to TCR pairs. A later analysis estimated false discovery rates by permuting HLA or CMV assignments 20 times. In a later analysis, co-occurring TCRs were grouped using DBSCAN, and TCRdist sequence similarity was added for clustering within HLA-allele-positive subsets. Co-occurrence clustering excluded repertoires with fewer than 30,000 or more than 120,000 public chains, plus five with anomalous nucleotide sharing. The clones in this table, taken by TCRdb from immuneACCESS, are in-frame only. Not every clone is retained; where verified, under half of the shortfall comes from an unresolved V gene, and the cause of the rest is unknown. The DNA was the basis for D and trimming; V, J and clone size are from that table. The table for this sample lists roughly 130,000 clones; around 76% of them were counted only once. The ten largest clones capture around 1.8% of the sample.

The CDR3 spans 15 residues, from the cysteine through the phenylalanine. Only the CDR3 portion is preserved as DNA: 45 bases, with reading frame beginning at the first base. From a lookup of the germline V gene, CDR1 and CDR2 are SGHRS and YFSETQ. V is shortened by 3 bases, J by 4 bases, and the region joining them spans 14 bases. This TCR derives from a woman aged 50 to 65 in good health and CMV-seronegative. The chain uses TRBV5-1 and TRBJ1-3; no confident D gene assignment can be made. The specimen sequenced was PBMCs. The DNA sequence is TGCGCCAGCAGCTACGGGGAAGTAGCGGGAAACACCATATATTTT. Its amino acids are CASSYGEVAGNTIYF. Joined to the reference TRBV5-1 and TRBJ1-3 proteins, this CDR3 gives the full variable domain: KAGVTQTPRYLIKTRGQQVTLSCSPISGHRSVSWYQQTPGQGLQFLFEYFSETQRNKGNFPGRFSGRQFSNSRSEMNVSTLELGDSALYLCASSYGEVAGNTIYFGEGSWLTVV.